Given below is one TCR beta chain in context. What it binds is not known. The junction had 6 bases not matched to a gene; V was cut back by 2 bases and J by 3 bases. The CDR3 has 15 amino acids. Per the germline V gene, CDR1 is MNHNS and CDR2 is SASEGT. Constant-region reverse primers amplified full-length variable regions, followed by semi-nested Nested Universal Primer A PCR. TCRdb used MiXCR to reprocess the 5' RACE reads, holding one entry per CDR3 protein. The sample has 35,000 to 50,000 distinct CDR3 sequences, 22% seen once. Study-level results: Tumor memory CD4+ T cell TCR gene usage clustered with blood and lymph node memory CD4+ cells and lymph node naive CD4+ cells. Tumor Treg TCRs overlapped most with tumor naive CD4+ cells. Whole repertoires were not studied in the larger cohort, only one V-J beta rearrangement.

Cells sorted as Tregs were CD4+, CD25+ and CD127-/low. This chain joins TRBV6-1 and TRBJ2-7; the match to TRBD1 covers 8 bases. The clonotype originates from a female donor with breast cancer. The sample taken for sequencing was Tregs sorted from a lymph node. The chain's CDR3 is CASSEPPGTGYEQYF. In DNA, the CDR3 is TGTGCCAGCAGTGAACCTCCCGGGACAGGCTACGAGCAGTACTTC.